The 27 T cell receptor beta chains presented below share a single source sample, sequenced in a study of blood T cell repertoires in COVID-19. This table comes from immunoSEQ multiplex PCR, and its TCRdb copy is limited to in-frame clones, with some not included. The repertoire holds about 140,000 clones, with 80% to 90% as singletons. The sample comprised peripheral blood. The receptors here all came from a man in his fifties or sixties with active or convalescent COVID-19.

The rearrangement joins TRBV20-1 to TRBJ1-3; D uncertain. V lost 5 bases and J lost 3, with 5 bases in between. CDR3 length: 11 residues. Germline lookup yields CDR1 DFQATT and CDR2 SNEGSKA (reference sequence). Here the CDR3 DNA reads TGCAGTGCTTATAATGGAAACACCATATATTTT. It encodes CSAYNGNTIYF.

This chain joins TRBV12-3 or TRBV12-4 and TRBJ1-2; a weak D match, TRBD1 (6 bases). This CDR3 is built from 13 residues. V was clipped by 3 bases and J by 8 bases, with 13 bases between them. The CDR3 reads CASSLSGGRGYTF. DNA of the CDR3: TGTGCCAGCAGTTTGAGTGGGGGCCGGGGCTACACCTTC.

The V gene is TRBV5-4, the J gene TRBJ1-6; 8 bases agree with TRBD1. In germline, CDR1 is SGHNT, CDR2 YYREEE (reference sequence). CDR3 length equals 14 residues. V dropped 5 bases and J dropped 7; count of bases not matched to a gene: 5. This CDR3 is CASSLDRVNSPLHF. The CDR3 region has the DNA TGTGCCAGCAGTCTGGACAGGGTGAATTCACCCCTCCACTTT. The full variable domain, in which reference TRBV5-4 and TRBJ1-6 provide the parts outside the CDR3, is ETGVTQSPTHLIKTRGQQVTLRCSSQSGHNTVSWYQQALGQGPQFIFQYYREEENGRGNFPPRFSGLQFPNYSSELNVNALELDDSALYLCASSLDRVNSPLHFGNGTRLTVT.

The CDR3: CASSPVEAYNEQFF. Here the CDR3 DNA reads TGCGCCAGCAGCCCCGTAGAGGCCTACAATGAGCAGTTCTTC. The chain employs TRBV5-1 and TRBJ2-1; D call uncertain. The V gene lost 4 bases and the J gene lost 2 bases, with 10 bases spanning the gap. The CDR3 runs 14 residues. In germline, CDR1 is SGHRS, CDR2 YFSETQ.

The V call is TRBV6-5, the J call TRBJ1-1, with 10 bases matching TRBD1. Germline V gives CDR1 MNHEY, CDR2 SVGAGI. The CDR3 spans 15 residues. Trimming removed 6 bases from V and 5 bases from J; junction bases left unmatched: 9. DNA for the CDR3: TGTGCCAGCAGACCGACAGGGGGCGCGGGGACTGAAGCTTTCTTT. Amino acid sequence: CASRPTGGAGTEAFF.

This chain connects TRBV6-5 to TRBJ2-2; 8 nucleotides match TRBD1. Germline assignment: CDR1 MNHEY and CDR2 SVGAGI. The CDR3 totals 14 residues. The V gene end was trimmed by 11 bases and the J gene end by 1 base; junction bases not matched to a gene: 6. The CDR3 is CAGGQVRNTGELFF. In nucleotides, the CDR3 is TGTGCCGGGGGACAGGTGCGGAACACCGGGGAGCTGTTTTTT.

The sample holds one count of this clone. The chain couples TRBV19 to TRBJ2-1; tentatively, D is TRBD2 (6 bases). Trimming took off 7 bases at V and 1 base at J, with 14 bases between the two ends. Germline V gene lookup returns CDR1 LNHDA and CDR2 SQIVND (reference sequence). This CDR3 spans 15 amino acids. CDR3 nucleotides: TGTGCCAGTACCCCCACGGGGGATTCCTACAATGAGCAGTTCTTC. Protein product: CASTPTGDSYNEQFF.

For the CDR3, the DNA is TGTGCCAGCAGACCAGACAGGGGGCAAAGCTATGGCTACACCTTC. Protein: CASRPDRGQSYGYTF. This chain joins TRBV2 and TRBJ1-2; TRBD1 matches 10 bases. V lost 6 bases and J lost 4; bases outside the gene matches: 8. CDR1 and CDR2 from the germline V gene are SNHLY and FYNNEI. This CDR3 has 15 amino acids. Looking up the rest from reference TRBV2 and TRBJ1-2 gives the full variable domain: EPEVTQTPSHQVTQMGQEVILRCVPISNHLYFYWYRQILGQKVEFLVSFYNNEISEKSEIFDDQFSVERPDGSNFTLKIRSTKLEDSAMYFCASRPDRGQSYGYTFGSGTRLTVV.

The chain is built from TRBV19 and TRBJ2-3; TRBD2 aligns across 12 bases. Germline V gives CDR1 LNHDA, CDR2 SQIVND (reference sequence). J lost 6 bases, V lost 2 bases, and 3 bases had no gene match. The CDR3 extends over 15 amino acids. In nucleotides, the CDR3 is TGTGCCAGTAGTATACTAGCGGGGGGGCAGGATACGCAGTATTTT. Translating gives CASSILAGGQDTQYF. The variable domain in full, completed from reference TRBV19 and TRBJ2-3, reads DGGITQSPKYLFRKEGQNVTLSCEQNLNHDAMYWYRQDPGQGLRLIYYSQIVNDFQKGDIAEGYSVSREKKESFPLTVTSAQKNPTAFYLCASSILAGGQDTQYFGPGTRLTVL.

The DNA of the CDR3 is TGTGCCAGCAGCTCCAAGAGGGGGACTGAAGCTTTCTTT. Protein sequence: CASSSKRGTEAFF. The chain recombines TRBV7-2 with TRBJ1-1; tentative D call: TRBD1 (6 bases). Germline-derived CDR1 and CDR2 are SGHTA and FQGNSA. The CDR3 has 13 residues. Trimming removed 4 bases at V and 5 bases at J, with 11 bases between.

This chain joins TRBV11-2 and TRBJ2-1; TRBD1 matches at 9 bases. Trimming removed 3 bases from V and 2 bases from J; junction bases left unmatched: 14. Germline V gene sequence: CDR1 SGHAT, CDR2 FQNNGV. The CDR3 loop spans 19 amino acids. The CDR3 region has the DNA TGTGCCAGCAGCTTGGGACAGGGAACGACAAGACCAACCTACAATGAGCAGTTCTTC. Amino acid sequence: CASSLGQGTTRPTYNEQFF.

The genes are TRBV9 and TRBJ1-5; D possibly corresponds to TRBD1 (5 bases). Deletions cut 7 bases from V and 4 bases from J, with 18 bases between. Germline values: CDR1 SGDLS, CDR2 YYNGEE. The CDR3 is made up of 15 amino acids. Here the CDR3 reads CASGGDSTPNQPQHF. CDR3 coding DNA: TGTGCCAGCGGAGGGGACTCCACCCCAAATCAGCCCCAGCATTTT.

DNA for the CDR3: TGTGCCAGCAGCGCCAACCTACTCGGACAGTGGGGCACTGAAGCTTTCTTT. As protein: CASSANLLGQWGTEAFF. The chain has TRBV14 and TRBJ1-1; perhaps TRBD1 as D (6 bases). The CDR3 is 17 residues long. Germline values: CDR1 SGHDN, CDR2 FVKESK. Trimming took 5 bases from V and 4 from J, leaving 23 bases between them.

The V and J genes are TRBV12-5 and TRBJ1-1; the D gene is possibly TRBD1 (6 bases). Germline CDR1 and CDR2: LGHNT and FRNRAP. The V and J ends lost 5 bases and 0 bases respectively, with 16 bases between them. The CDR3 extends over 16 amino acids. The CDR3 sequence: CASGPGQGILNTEAFF. DNA of the CDR3: TGTGCTAGTGGTCCGGGGCAGGGGATCTTGAACACTGAAGCTTTCTTT.

The table lists this clone with a count of one. The V gene is TRBV30, the J gene TRBJ1-6; D may be TRBD1 (5 bases). Germline CDR1 reads GTSNPN; CDR2 reads SVGIG (reference sequence). V was cut by 3 bases and J by 9 bases, with 18 bases left in between. This CDR3 is 15 amino acids long. CDR3 in DNA: TGTGCCTGGAGCTGGTCCGGAGGGGTTCGTTCACCCCTCCACTTT. This encodes CAWSWSGGVRSPLHF.

The genes are TRBV11-3 and TRBJ2-6; tentative D call: TRBD2 (5 bases). Germline CDR1 SGHNT, CDR2 YENEEA. V shed 6 bases and J shed 0 bases, with 9 bases lying between them. The CDR3 has 15 residues. The CDR3 nucleotides read TGTGCCAGCAGGATAAGCGGCTCTGGGGCCAACGTCCTGACTTTC. It translates to CASRISGSGANVLTF.

The CDR3 DNA reads as TGTGCCAGCAGCGTAGGGGACACTAATTCACCCCTCCACTTT. Translating gives CASSVGDTNSPLHF. The chain recombines TRBV9 with TRBJ1-6, with a tentative D call TRBD1 (6 bases). This CDR3 is 14 amino acids long. Germline V gene sequence: CDR1 SGDLS, CDR2 YYNGEE. V gave up 0 bases and J gave up 6 bases, with 7 bases separating them.

This chain joins TRBV11-2 and TRBJ1-2; TRBD1 agrees at 8 bases. J lost 5 bases, V lost 3 bases, and 8 bases had no gene match. This CDR3 region has 15 residues. The germline V gene has CDR1 SGHAT and CDR2 FQNNGV. The DNA of the CDR3 is TGTGCCAGCAGCTTTTATCCTCAGGGGGCGTATGGCTACACCTTC. This gives the protein CASSFYPQGAYGYTF. The variable domain in full, completed from reference TRBV11-2 and TRBJ1-2, reads EAGVAQSPRYKIIEKRQSVAFWCNPISGHATLYWYQQILGQGPKLLIQFQNNGVVDDSQLPKDRFSAERLKGVDSTLKIQPAKLEDSAVYLCASSFYPQGAYGYTFGSGTRLTVV.

V usage is TRBV19 and J usage is TRBJ1-5, with 7 bases that match TRBD1. The ends lost 7 bases at V and 7 bases at J; junction bases unmatched: 13. CDR1 and CDR2 (germline): LNHDA, SQIVND (reference sequence). This CDR3 is built from 15 residues. CDR3 amino acids: CASMPEGRGSQPQHF. CDR3 in DNA: TGTGCCAGTATGCCTGAGGGCAGGGGGTCACAGCCCCAGCATTTT.

The chain combines TRBV19 with TRBJ1-1, with 8 bases identical to TRBD1. J gave up 10 bases and V 0 bases, and 4 bases lay outside the gene matches. The CDR3 consists of 13 residues. Germline assignment: CDR1 LNHDA and CDR2 SQIVND (reference sequence). The CDR3 protein is CASSIDPGGRAFF. CDR3 nucleotides: TGTGCCAGTAGTATAGATCCAGGGGGCCGAGCTTTCTTT.

The chain links TRBV5-6 to TRBJ2-5, with 7 bases fitting TRBD1. The CDR3 is 14 amino acids. Germline V gene data show CDR1 as SGHDT and CDR2 as YYEEEE. Here the CDR3 reads CATSRGRGLGTQYF. The CDR3 bases are TGTGCTACCAGCAGGGGAAGGGGGCTTGGGACCCAGTACTTC.

The chain is built from TRBV10-2 and TRBJ1-1, with 7 bases lining up with TRBD1. Trimming cost V 10 bases and J 2 bases; bases outside gene matches: 7. The CDR3 contains 13 residues. Germline V gene data show CDR1 as WSHSY and CDR2 as SAAADI. The CDR3 bases are TGCGCCACCAAGGGACAGTCTAACACTGAAGCTTTCTTT. Its translation: CATKGQSNTEAFF.

The chain links TRBV7-9 to TRBJ2-1, with unresolved D. Trimming left V 1 base short and J 8 bases short, with 6 bases between. This CDR3 comprises 12 residues. CDR1 is SEHNR and CDR2 is FQNEAQ in the germline V gene (reference sequence). CDR3 region: CASSLDTDEQFF. For the CDR3, the DNA is TGTGCCAGCAGCTTAGATACGGATGAGCAGTTCTTC.

V gene TRBV19 combines with J gene TRBJ1-1; 8 bases match TRBD1. This CDR3 has 12 residues. Germline assignment: CDR1 LNHDA and CDR2 SQIVND (reference sequence). V was clipped by 7 bases and J by 4 bases; unmatched bases: 2. The CDR3 region has the DNA TGTGCCAGTACCACAGGGGGCACTGAAGCTTTCTTT. Its protein is CASTTGGTEAFF.

The V gene is TRBV3-1 (or the pseudogene TRBV3-2), the J gene TRBJ1-4, with D unclear. The CDR3 sequence is 16 residues long. Germline V lookup: CDR1 LGHDT, CDR2 YNNKEL (reference sequence). Trimming took 1 base from V and 8 from J, leaving 17 bases between them. The CDR3 protein is CASSQGREAGWEKLFF. The CDR3, as DNA: TGTGCCAGCAGCCAAGGACGGGAGGCGGGTTGGGAAAAACTGTTTTTT.

V gene TRBV6-4 combines with J gene TRBJ2-4; D not certain. V was shortened by 3 bases and J by 0 bases, with 12 bases between the two germline ends. The CDR3 is made up of 16 amino acids. The germline CDR1 and CDR2 sequences are MRHNA and SNTAGT. The CDR3 loop is CASSEEHSLAKNIQYF. CDR3 DNA: TGTGCCAGCAGTGAAGAGCATTCACTAGCCAAAAACATTCAGTACTTC.

The chain joins TRBV7-2 to TRBJ1-1; TRBD1 matches at 10 bases. Germline lookup yields CDR1 SGHTA and CDR2 FQGNSA. CDR3 length: 17 residues. Trimming cost V 5 bases and J 3 bases; bases outside gene matches: 12. The CDR3 loop reads CASSPGTGDWGDTEAFF. The CDR3 coding sequence is TGTGCCAGCAGCCCCGGGACAGGGGATTGGGGGGACACTGAAGCTTTCTTT.